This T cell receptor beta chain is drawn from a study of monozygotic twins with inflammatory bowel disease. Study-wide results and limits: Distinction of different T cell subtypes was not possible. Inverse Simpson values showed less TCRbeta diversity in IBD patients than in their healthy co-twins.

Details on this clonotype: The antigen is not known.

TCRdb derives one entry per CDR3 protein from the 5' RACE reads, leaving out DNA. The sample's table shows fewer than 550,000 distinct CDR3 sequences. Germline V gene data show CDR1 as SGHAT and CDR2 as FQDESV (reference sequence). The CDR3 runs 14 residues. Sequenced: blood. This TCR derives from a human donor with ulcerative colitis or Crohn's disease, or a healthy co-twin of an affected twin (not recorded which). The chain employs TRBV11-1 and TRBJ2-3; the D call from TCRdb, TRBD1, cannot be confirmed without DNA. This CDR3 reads CASSWDGSTDTQYF.